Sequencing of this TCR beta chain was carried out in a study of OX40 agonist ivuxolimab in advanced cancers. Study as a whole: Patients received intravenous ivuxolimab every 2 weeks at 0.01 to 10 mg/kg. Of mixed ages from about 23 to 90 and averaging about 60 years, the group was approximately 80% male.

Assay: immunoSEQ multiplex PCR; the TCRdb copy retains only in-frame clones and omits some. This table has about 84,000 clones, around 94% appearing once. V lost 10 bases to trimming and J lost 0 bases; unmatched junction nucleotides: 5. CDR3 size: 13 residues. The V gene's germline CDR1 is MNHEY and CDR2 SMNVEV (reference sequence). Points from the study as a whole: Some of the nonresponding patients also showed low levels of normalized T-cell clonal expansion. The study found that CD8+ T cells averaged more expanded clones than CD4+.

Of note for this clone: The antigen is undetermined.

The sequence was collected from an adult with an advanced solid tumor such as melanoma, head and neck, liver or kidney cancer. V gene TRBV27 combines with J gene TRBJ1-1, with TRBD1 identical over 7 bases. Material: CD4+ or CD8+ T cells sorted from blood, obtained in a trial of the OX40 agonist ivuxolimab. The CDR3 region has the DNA TGTGCCACCATAGGGGGCATGAACACTGAAGCTTTCTTT. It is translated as CATIGGMNTEAFF.